A selection of T cell receptor beta chains follows, all from one sample in a study of shared clonotypes between healthy human individuals. Clones were sequenced by immunoSEQ multiplex PCR, and TCRdb holds only the in-frame ones, with some missing. The sample contains a few million clones, 95% of which appear only once. Sequencing used naive CD4+ T cells sorted from blood. Every receptor here comes from a man younger than 30 in good health. CDR3s include the opening cysteine and the closing phenylalanine or tryptophan. D genes are given only for firm matches. Clone size is stated in some rows and not others, as once, few, many or a class when expanded.

CDR3nt	CDR3aa	abundance	d_gene	j_gene	v_gene
TGTGCCAGCAGCTTATACAGGGGCCCAAGCTCCTACGAGCAGTACTTC	CASSLYRGPSSYEQYF	NA	TRBD1	TRBJ2-7	TRBV7-9
TGTGCCAGCAGCCTGGTGACTAGCGGGGGTTACGAGCAGTACTTC	CASSLVTSGGYEQYF	NA	TRBD2	TRBJ2-7	TRBV5-6
TGTGCCAGCGTGGGACAGGGGGAGGGTTCACCCCTCCACTTT	CASVGQGEGSPLHF	NA	TRBD1	TRBJ1-6	TRBV2
TGCGCCAGCAGCCTTGGACTAGCGGGGGGCCCAACGACCCAGTACTTC	CASSLGLAGGPTTQYF	NA	TRBD2	TRBJ2-5	TRBV10-2
TGTGCCAGCAGTCCGACTAGCGGGGGGTTCGATGAGCAGTTCTTC	CASSPTSGGFDEQFF	NA	TRBD2	TRBJ2-1	TRBV28
TGTGCCAGCAGCCGCCCCCACGGCGGGGTTCAAGAGACCCAGTACTTC	CASSRPHGGVQETQYF	once	NA	TRBJ2-5	TRBV5-4
TGTGCCAGCTCACCACCATGGCAACAAGAGACCCAGTACTTC	CASSPPWQQETQYF	few	NA	TRBJ2-5	TRBV18
TGTGCTAGTGGTTTGGTACCTATAGACAATGAGCAGTTCTTC	CASGLVPIDNEQFF	NA	NA	TRBJ2-1	TRBV12-5
TGCGCCAGCAGCCCCGGCCACAGTCAGAACACTGAAGCTTTCTTT	CASSPGHSQNTEAFF	NA	NA	TRBJ1-1	TRBV5-1
TGCGCCAGCAAGCGCGCACTAGCCAAAAACATTCAGTACTTC	CASKRALAKNIQYF	NA	NA	TRBJ2-4	TRBV5-1
TGTGCCTGGACTTTTGCGGGACAGGGAGGAGGGGAGCTGTTTTTT	CAWTFAGQGGGELFF	NA	TRBD1	TRBJ2-2	TRBV30
TGTGCCAGCAGTTTATGGACGAATTCACCCCTCCACTTT	CASSLWTNSPLHF	NA	NA	TRBJ1-6	TRBV28
TGTGCCAGCAGTTATTCCCCAACAGGGTCCTACGAGCAGTACTTC	CASSYSPTGSYEQYF	NA	NA	TRBJ2-7	TRBV6-5
TGCGCCAGCAGCTTTATTAGCGGGAACTACAATGAGCAGTTCTTC	CASSFISGNYNEQFF	once	TRBD2	TRBJ2-1	TRBV5-1
TGTGCCAGCAGTTCTCCCGGACTAGCCGTCCAAGAGACCCAGTACTTC	CASSSPGLAVQETQYF	once	TRBD2	TRBJ2-5	TRBV2
TGTGCCAGCAGCTTAGGGGTTGGGGGACAGGGCTTAGGAGAGACCCAGTACTTC	CASSLGVGGQGLGETQYF	NA	TRBD1	TRBJ2-5	TRBV11-2
TGTGCCAGCAGCCCCATTTTGAGCGGGGCTGAAGCTTTCTTT	CASSPILSGAEAFF	NA	NA	TRBJ1-1	TRBV11-2
TGTGCCAGCAGCTGGATCCGGCACACTAGCGGGAGGGGCACAGATACGCAGTATTTT	CASSWIRHTSGRGTDTQYF	NA	TRBD2	TRBJ2-3	TRBV7-2
TGTGCCAGCAGTTACTCCAGCAATGAGCAGTTCTTC	CASSYSSNEQFF	NA	NA	TRBJ2-1	TRBV6-6
TGTGCCAGCAGCGTAACTCCTACAGAGGGGAACTATGGCTACACCTTC	CASSVTPTEGNYGYTF	NA	NA	TRBJ1-2	TRBV11-2
TGTGCTAGTGGTTTGGTACTGGAGAATCTCGAAGTCTATGGCTACACCTTC	CASGLVLENLEVYGYTF	NA	NA	TRBJ1-2	TRBV12-5
TGTGCCAGCAGGCGGGACAGGGGCCAGTATGAGCAGTTCTTC	CASRRDRGQYEQFF	NA	TRBD1	TRBJ2-1	TRBV27
TGTGCCAGCAGCTCTTGGGGGGCACCTAACTACGAGCAGTACTTC	CASSSWGAPNYEQYF	NA	NA	TRBJ2-7	TRBV7-6
TGTGCCACCTCGGGACATTACACCGGGGAGCTGTTTTTT	CATSGHYTGELFF	NA	NA	TRBJ2-2	TRBV15
TGTGCCAGCAGTTACTCCGGGGGAAACGAGCAGTACTTC	CASSYSGGNEQYF	NA	NA	TRBJ2-7	TRBV6-5
TGTGCCAGCAGTTTCGGACTAGCGGGAGCCTACGAGCAGTACTTC	CASSFGLAGAYEQYF	NA	TRBD2	TRBJ2-7	TRBV2
TGTGCCAGCAGTGAATTCCTCCCCATAACGCAGTATTTT	CASSEFLPITQYF	once	NA	TRBJ2-3	TRBV25-1
TGCAGTGGAAGAGCTAACTATGGCTACACCTTC	CSGRANYGYTF	NA	NA	TRBJ1-2	TRBV20-1
TGCGCCAGCAGCTCCCCCTCGCTAGAGACCCAGTACTTC	CASSSPSLETQYF	NA	NA	TRBJ2-5	TRBV5-1
TGTGCCAGCAGCGTAGAGGATAGCTCCTACAATGAGCAGTTCTTC	CASSVEDSSYNEQFF	NA	NA	TRBJ2-1	TRBV9
TGTGCCAGCAGCCCGGGGTCCGGGGTTATGAACACTGAAGCTTTCTTT	CASSPGSGVMNTEAFF	NA	NA	TRBJ1-1	TRBV5-4
TGTGCCATCAGTCTAGCGGGGTCCTCTGGAAACACCATATATTTT	CAISLAGSSGNTIYF	once	NA	TRBJ1-3	TRBV10-3
TGTGCCAGCAGTCGGACTAGCGGGGGGACGGATGAGCAGTTCTTC	CASSRTSGGTDEQFF	NA	TRBD2	TRBJ2-1	TRBV6-5